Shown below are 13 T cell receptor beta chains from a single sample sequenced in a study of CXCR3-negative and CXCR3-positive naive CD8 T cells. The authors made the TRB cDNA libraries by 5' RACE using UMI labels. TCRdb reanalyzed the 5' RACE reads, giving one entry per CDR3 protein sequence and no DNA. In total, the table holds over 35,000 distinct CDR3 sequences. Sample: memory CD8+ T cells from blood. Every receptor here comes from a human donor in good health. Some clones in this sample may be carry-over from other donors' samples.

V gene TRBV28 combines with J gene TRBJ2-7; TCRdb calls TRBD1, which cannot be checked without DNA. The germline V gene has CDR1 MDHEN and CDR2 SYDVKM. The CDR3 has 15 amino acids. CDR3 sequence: CASSPHPGRNYEQYF.

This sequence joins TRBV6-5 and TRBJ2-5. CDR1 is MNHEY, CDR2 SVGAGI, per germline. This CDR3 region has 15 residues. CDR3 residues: CASSFNGYDQETQYF.

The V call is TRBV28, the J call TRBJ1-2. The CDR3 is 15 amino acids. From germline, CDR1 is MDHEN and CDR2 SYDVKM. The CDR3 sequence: CASTPLRGQVDGYTF.

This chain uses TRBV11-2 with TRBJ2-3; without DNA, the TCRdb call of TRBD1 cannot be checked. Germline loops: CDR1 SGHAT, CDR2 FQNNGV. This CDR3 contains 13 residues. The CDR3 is CASSLVDRDTQYF.

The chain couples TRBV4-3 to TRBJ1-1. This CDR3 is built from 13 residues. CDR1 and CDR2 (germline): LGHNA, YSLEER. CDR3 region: CASSQDLRIEAFF.

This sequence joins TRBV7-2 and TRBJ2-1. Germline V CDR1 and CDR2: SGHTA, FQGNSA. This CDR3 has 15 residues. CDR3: CASSLDQEPYNEQFF.

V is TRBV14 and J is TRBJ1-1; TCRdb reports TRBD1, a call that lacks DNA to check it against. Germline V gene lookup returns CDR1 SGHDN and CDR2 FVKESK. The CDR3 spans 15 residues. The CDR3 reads CASSQQQGGNTEAFF.

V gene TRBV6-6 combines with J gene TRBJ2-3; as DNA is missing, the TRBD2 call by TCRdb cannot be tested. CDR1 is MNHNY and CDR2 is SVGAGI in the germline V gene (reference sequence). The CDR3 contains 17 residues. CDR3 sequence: CASSYPPSGTSTDTQYF.

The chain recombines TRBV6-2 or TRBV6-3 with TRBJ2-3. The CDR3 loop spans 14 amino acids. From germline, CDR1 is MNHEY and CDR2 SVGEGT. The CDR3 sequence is CASSYSFLPDTQYF.

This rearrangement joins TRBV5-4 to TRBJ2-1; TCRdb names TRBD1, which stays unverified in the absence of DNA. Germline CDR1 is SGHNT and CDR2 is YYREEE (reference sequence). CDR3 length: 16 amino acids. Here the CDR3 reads CASSLDGGIGYNEQFF.

Here the CDR3 reads CASSLTTGRGGELFF. The chain carries TRBV5-1 and TRBJ2-2; absent DNA, TCRdb's TRBD2 call cannot be checked. Germline V lookup: CDR1 SGHRS, CDR2 YFSETQ. CDR3 size: 15 residues.

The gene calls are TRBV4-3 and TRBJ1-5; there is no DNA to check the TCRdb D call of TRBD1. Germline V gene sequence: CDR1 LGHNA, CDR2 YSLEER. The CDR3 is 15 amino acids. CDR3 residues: CASSHGTGGYQPQHF.

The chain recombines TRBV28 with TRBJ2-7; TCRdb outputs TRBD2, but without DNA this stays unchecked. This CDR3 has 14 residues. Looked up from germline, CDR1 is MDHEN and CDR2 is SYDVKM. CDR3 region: CASSVLADAYEQYF.